These T cell receptor beta chains were read from a single sample in a study of T cells in tuberculosis. Only in-frame clones appear in the TCRdb table, and some are missing; sequencing was by immunoSEQ multiplex PCR. The table shows over 25,000 clones, with around 92% occurring only once. The specimen comprised PBMCs, sampled at tuberculosis diagnosis. Every receptor here comes from an adult with tuberculosis. Each CDR3 is given with its conserved first and last residue. The D gene is left open where the match is weak. Clone size is stated in some rows and not others, as once, few, many or a class when expanded.

size | D | J | V | CDR3 | DNA
. | . | TRBJ2-2 | TRBV11-1 | CASSPLQGSGELFF | TGTGCCAGCAGCCCGCTCCAGGGGTCCGGGGAGCTGTTTTTT
. | . | TRBJ2-3 | TRBV10-3 | CAISGLRTIPSTDTQYF | TGTGCCATCAGTGGGCTTCGGACAATTCCTAGTACAGATACGCAGTATTTT
. | TRBD1 | TRBJ2-5 | TRBV5-6 | CASSPGQGIPETQYF | TGTGCCAGCAGCCCGGGACAGGGGATTCCAGAGACCCAGTACTTC
. | . | TRBJ2-1 | TRBV2 | CASSVDRSSYNEQFF | TGTGCCAGCAGCGTCGACCGGAGCTCCTACAATGAGCAGTTCTTC
. | . | TRBJ2-1 | TRBV5-1 | CASSSSKVGGLGPRSSYNEQFF | TGCGCCAGCAGCTCGAGTAAAGTTGGGGGCCTGGGACCAAGAAGCTCCTACAATGAGCAGTTCTTC
. | TRBD1 | TRBJ1-4 | TRBV28 | CASSPTGNEKLFF | TGTGCCAGCAGTCCGACAGGGAACGAAAAACTGTTTTTT
. | . | TRBJ2-1 | TRBV15 | CATSLDWGYEQFF | TGTGCCACCAGCTTGGACTGGGGTTATGAGCAGTTCTTC
. | . | TRBJ1-3 | TRBV4-3 | CASSLTGLSGNTIYF | TGCGCCAGCAGCCTTACAGGGTTGTCTGGAAACACCATATATTTT
. | . | TRBJ2-7 | TRBV28 | CASTSRYEQYF | TGTGCCAGCACCTCCCGCTACGAGCAGTACTTC
. | . | TRBJ1-6 | TRBV30 | CAWTPGNSPLHF | TGTGCCTGGACCCCGGGAAATTCACCCCTCCACTTT
once | TRBD2 | TRBJ2-2 | TRBV2 | CASRPSGSFTGELFF | TGTGCCAGCAGGCCTAGCGGGTCGTTCACCGGGGAGCTGTTTTTT
. | . | TRBJ2-7 | TRBV9 | CASSVVRSFYEQYF | TGTGCCAGCAGCGTAGTTCGGTCCTTCTACGAGCAGTACTTC
. | . | TRBJ2-5 | TRBV11-2 | CASSLTKETQYF | TGTGCCAGCAGCCTGACTAAAGAGACCCAGTACTTC
. | . | TRBJ1-5 | TRBV6-5 | CASSFTRGDNQPQHF | TGTGCCAGCAGTTTCACCAGGGGAGACAATCAGCCCCAGCATTTT
. | TRBD1 | TRBJ2-3 | TRBV7-9 | CASSTRTGIADTQYF | TGTGCCAGCAGCACCCGGACAGGGATCGCAGATACGCAGTATTTT
once | . | TRBJ2-7 | TRBV5-3 | CARSLRVCNEQYF | TGTGCCAGAAGCTTGAGAGTTTGTAACGAGCAGTACTTC
. | TRBD1 | TRBJ2-1 | TRBV27 | CASSPYTGTGGRNEQFF | TGTGCCAGCAGTCCCTATACCGGGACAGGGGGTCGGAATGAGCAGTTCTTC
. | TRBD1 | TRBJ1-4 | TRBV28 | CASSRASQGDEKLFF | TGTGCCAGCAGTAGGGCGAGCCAGGGGGATGAAAAACTGTTTTTT
. | . | TRBJ2-5 | TRBV9 | CASSVGSGDLLETQYF | TGTGCCAGCAGCGTAGGGTCAGGGGATCTTTTGGAGACCCAGTACTTC
. | . | TRBJ1-1 | TRBV14 | CASSENAGVTEAFF | TGTGCCAGCAGCGAAAATGCAGGGGTTACTGAAGCTTTCTTT
. | . | TRBJ2-2 | TRBV25-1 | CASSDGTTNTGELFF | TGTGCCAGCAGTGATGGGACAACGAACACCGGGGAGCTGTTTTTT
. | TRBD1 | TRBJ1-1 | TRBV25-1 | CASSDPRTGNTEAFF | TGTGCCAGCAGTGATCCCCGGACAGGGAACACTGAAGCTTTCTTT
few | . | TRBJ1-2 | TRBV19 | CASKAWNEDGYTF | TGTGCCAGTAAGGCTTGGAACGAGGATGGCTACACCTTC
few | . | TRBJ1-2 | TRBV19 | CASSIGWRYTF | TGTGCCAGTAGTATCGGGTGGCGCTACACCTTC
once | . | TRBJ2-7 | TRBV29-1 | CSTRQDYEQYF | TGCAGCACCCGACAGGATTACGAGCAGTACTTC
. | . | TRBJ1-3 | TRBV2 | CASPAGDLSGNTIYF | TGTGCCAGCCCCGCGGGGGATCTCTCTGGAAACACCATATATTTT
. | . | TRBJ2-3 | TRBV4-1 | CASSQRTAGTADTQYF | TGCGCCAGCAGCCAAAGGACAGCGGGGACGGCAGATACGCAGTATTTT
. | . | TRBJ2-3 | TRBV6-1 | CASSDSLGGTDTQYF | TGTGCCAGCAGTGATTCTCTAGGGGGCACAGATACGCAGTATTTT
. | . | TRBJ2-7 | TRBV21-1 | CASSKDRGWFPEQYF | TGTGCCAGCAGCAAAGACAGGGGGTGGTTTCCCGAGCAGTACTTC
. | TRBD2 | TRBJ2-1 | TRBV19 | CATSPSGRRVDNEQFF | TGTGCCACCTCACCTAGCGGGAGGAGAGTAGACAATGAGCAGTTCTTC
. | . | TRBJ2-3 | TRBV29-1 | CSVESAGTHSTDTQYF | TGCAGCGTTGAAAGTGCAGGGACTCATTCGACAGATACGCAGTATTTT
. | . | TRBJ2-3 | TRBV18 | CASSLTRGDTQYF | TGTGCCAGCTCACTAACGAGAGGGGATACGCAGTATTTT
. | TRBD1 | TRBJ2-7 | TRBV6-6 | CASNRGQGYEQYF | TGTGCCAGCAACAGAGGACAGGGCTACGAGCAGTACTTC
. | TRBD2 | TRBJ2-1 | TRBV7-2 | CASSLNGLAVNEQFF | TGTGCCAGCAGCTTAAACGGACTAGCAGTCAATGAGCAGTTCTTC
. | . | TRBJ1-2 | TRBV12-5 | CASGLGSGYYGYTF | TGTGCTAGTGGTTTGGGGTCGGGGTACTATGGCTACACCTTC
. | TRBD1 | TRBJ1-1 | TRBV7-8 | CASSNSGGMNTEAFF | TGTGCCAGCAGCAACTCAGGGGGAATGAACACTGAAGCTTTCTTT